Below, 22 T cell receptor beta chains from the same sample are listed, as sequenced in a study of shared clonotypes between healthy human individuals. Clones were sequenced by immunoSEQ multiplex PCR, and TCRdb holds only the in-frame ones, with some missing. The repertoire has around 2.5 million clones, roughly 93% of them found once; the top ten carry about 0.38%. Sequencing was carried out using naive CD4+ T cells from PBMCs. Subset reported: CD45RA+ positively selected. The receptor set was obtained from a man between 18 and 29 years old in good health. Some clones in this sample may be carry-over from other donors' samples.

The CDR3 DNA follows: TGTGCCAGCAGTTTAAGACAGATTCCTACCAGGCAGTTCTTC. Its translation is CASSLRQIPTRQFF. The gene calls are TRBV28 and TRBJ2-1, with a tentative D call TRBD1 (5 bases). The CDR3 spans 14 residues. The germline V gene encodes CDR1 MDHEN and CDR2 SYDVKM. The V end lost 2 bases, the J end lost 12 bases, and 17 bases lay between the germline ends.

The genes are TRBV4-3 and TRBJ1-5; 7 bases match TRBD1. Germline CDR1 is LGHNA and CDR2 is YSLEER. The CDR3 spans 20 residues. V lost 0 bases to trimming and J lost 0 bases; unmatched junction nucleotides: 14. DNA of the CDR3: TGCGCCAGCAGCCAAGATTCGGGACAGACATCTTCTGATAGCAATCAGCCCCAGCATTTT. Its translation: CASSQDSGQTSSDSNQPQHF.

The CDR3 region has the DNA TGTGCCAGCTCACTGGGAGCGTCAGGGGGCTTCGAGCAGTACTTC. This translates into CASSLGASGGFEQYF. The gene calls are TRBV18 and TRBJ2-7; 8 positions agree with TRBD1. Trimming took 4 bases from V and 6 from J; bases not matched to a gene: 11. The V gene's germline CDR1 is KGHSH and CDR2 LQKENI. CDR3 size: 15 residues.

The chain is built from TRBV11-2 and TRBJ1-1; perhaps TRBD1 as D (5 bases). Germline assignment: CDR1 SGHAT and CDR2 FQNNGV. The CDR3 spans 15 residues. The germline V and J ends were trimmed by 5 bases and 0 bases, with 13 bases remaining between them. The CDR3 DNA is TGTGCCAGCAGCCCCGTGGGGGGGATGAACACTGAAGCTTTCTTT. Translating gives CASSPVGGMNTEAFF.

DNA of the CDR3: TGTGCCAGCAGCCCCCAAGGGGGGGTCACAGATACGCAGTATTTT. Residues: CASSPQGGVTDTQYF. This rearrangement joins TRBV7-8 to TRBJ2-3; TRBD2 might be the D (7 bases). Between the trimmed V and J ends, which lost 5 bases and 2 bases, there was a span of 14 bases. CDR1 is SGHVS, CDR2 FQNEAQ, per germline. The CDR3 sequence is 15 residues long. Supplemented by reference TRBV7-8 and TRBJ2-3, the full variable domain reads GAGVSQSPRYKVAKRGQDVALRCDPISGHVSLFWYQQALGQGPEFLTYFQNEAQLDKSGLPSDRFFAERPEGSVSTLKIQRTQQEDSAVYLCASSPQGGVTDTQYFGPGTRLTVL.

The chain recombines TRBV5-1 with TRBJ2-3; D uncertain. V was cut by 9 bases and J by 1 base, with 12 bases left in between. The CDR3 consists of 13 residues. Germline V CDR1 and CDR2: SGHRS, YFSETQ. CDR3 residues: CATSDPGTDTQYF. In nucleotides, the CDR3 is TGCGCCACCTCTGACCCCGGCACAGATACGCAGTATTTT.

The CDR3 region has the DNA TGTGCCAGCAGCTTAGGATGGACTAGCGGGAGAGATGAGCAGTTCTTC. Amino acid sequence: CASSLGWTSGRDEQFF. The chain has TRBV7-2 and TRBJ2-1; 13 bases fit TRBD2. The junction had 5 bases not matched to a gene; V was cut back by 1 base and J by 8 bases. Germline V lookup: CDR1 SGHTA, CDR2 FQGNSA. The CDR3 has 16 residues.

This clone appeared once. The CDR3, as DNA: TGTGCCAGTAGTTTTCCCGGGGCTGAAAAACTGTTTTTT. This translates into CASSFPGAEKLFF. V usage is TRBV19 and J usage is TRBJ1-4; TRBD1 is a possible D gene (5 bases). Germline V gene lookup returns CDR1 LNHDA and CDR2 SQIVND (reference sequence). The CDR3 sequence is 13 residues long. The V and J ends lost 5 bases and 7 bases respectively, with 11 bases between them.

V and J are TRBV7-2 and TRBJ1-1, with 7 bases matching TRBD1. This CDR3 region has 16 residues. After removal of 5 bases from V and 1 base from J, the junction contained 10 bases not matched to a gene. The germline gives CDR1 SGHTA, CDR2 FQGNSA. The CDR3 loop reads CASSRPPGTENTEAFF. CDR3 DNA: TGTGCCAGCAGCCGACCCCCCGGGACAGAGAACACTGAAGCTTTCTTT.

This sequence joins TRBV10-1 and TRBJ2-3, with 10 bases that match TRBD2. With 2 bases clipped from V and 2 bases from J, the junction kept 25 bases outside the gene matches. In germline, CDR1 is WNHNN, CDR2 SYGVQD (reference sequence). CDR3 length: 23 residues. For the CDR3, the DNA is TGCGCCAGCAGTGAGCCCGAAAATATGCGGACAGGGCTCACTAGCGGGGTCACAGATACGCAGTATTTT. Residues: CASSEPENMRTGLTSGVTDTQYF.

In DNA form, the CDR3 reads TGTGCCAGCAGCCAAGATAGGGAACTAGCGGGAGTTGAGACCCAGTACTTC. Translated, it gives CASSQDRELAGVETQYF. The genes are TRBV4-2 and TRBJ2-5; 11 bases are a match to TRBD2. The trim removed 0 bases at V and 5 bases at J, leaving 8 bases unmatched. The CDR3 has 17 amino acids. Germline values: CDR1 LGHNA, CDR2 YNFKEQ.

The chain employs TRBV9 and TRBJ2-3; D gene uncertain. Germline lookup yields CDR1 SGDLS and CDR2 YYNGEE. V lost 0 bases and J lost 7, with 15 bases in between. This CDR3 contains 15 residues. In DNA, the CDR3 is TGTGCCAGCAGCGTAGGGGTGGACGACCTCTATACGCAGTATTTT. This codes for CASSVGVDDLYTQYF. Using reference TRBV9 and TRBJ2-3 for the parts outside the CDR3, the full variable domain is DSGVTQTPKHLITATGQRVTLRCSPRSGDLSVYWYQQSLDQGLQFLIQYYNGEERAKGNILERFSAQQFPDLHSELNLSSLELGDSALYFCASSVGVDDLYTQYFGPGTRLTVL.

J is TRBJ2-3 and V is TRBV5-6, with unresolved D. Germline V CDR1 and CDR2: SGHDT, YYEEEE. Trimming removed 0 bases at V and 2 bases at J, with 7 bases between. CDR3 length: 14 residues. The DNA of the CDR3 is TGTGCCAGCAGCTTGGGGGCCCTCACAGATACGCAGTATTTT. It is translated as CASSLGALTDTQYF.

In this sample, this clone turned up once. The chain joins TRBV29-1 to TRBJ2-2, with TRBD1 matching 11 bases. The germline CDR1 and CDR2 sequences are SQVTM and ANQGSEA. The ends lost 5 bases at V and 3 bases at J; junction bases unmatched: 2. This CDR3 spans 14 amino acids. CDR3 sequence reads: CSVWDRGYTGELFF. CDR3 in DNA: TGCAGCGTTTGGGACAGGGGGTACACCGGGGAGCTGTTTTTT.

CDR3 sequence: CAISRRAVRVINEQYF. In DNA, the CDR3 is TGTGCCATCAGTCGTCGGGCTGTCAGGGTTATCAACGAGCAGTACTTC. The rearrangement uses TRBV10-3 and TRBJ2-7, with D tentatively TRBD1 (5 bases). Germline V gene lookup returns CDR1 ENHRY and CDR2 SYGVKD. Trimming stripped 5 bases from V and 5 bases from J, with 22 bases between. The CDR3 spans 16 residues.

This sequence joins TRBV28 and TRBJ2-7, with a possible D match to TRBD2 (6 bases). The V end was cut by 4 bases, the J end by 3 bases, with 13 bases between. This CDR3 spans 14 amino acids. The V gene's germline CDR1 is MDHEN and CDR2 SYDVKM. CDR3 sequence: CASSSQDGGYEQYF. The CDR3 nucleotides read TGTGCCAGCAGTTCACAGGACGGGGGCTACGAGCAGTACTTC. Using reference TRBV28 and TRBJ2-7 for the parts outside the CDR3, the full variable domain is DVKVTQSSRYLVKRTGEKVFLECVQDMDHENMFWYRQDPGLGLRLIYFSYDVKMKEKGDIPEGYSVSREKKERFSLILESASTNQTSMYLCASSSQDGGYEQYFGPGTRLTVT.

This chain uses TRBV19 with TRBJ2-1; 10 nucleotides align to TRBD2. The length of the CDR3 is 19 residues. J was trimmed by 3 bases and V by 3 bases; bases with no gene match: 14. Germline CDR1 is LNHDA and CDR2 is SQIVND (reference sequence). CDR3: CASSIVSGLAEAIYNEQFF. The CDR3 DNA sequence: TGTGCCAGTAGTATTGTTTCCGGACTAGCGGAAGCCATCTACAATGAGCAGTTCTTC.

The CDR3 loop reads CASSKDRRTARHGYTF. The CDR3 DNA reads TGTGCCAGCAGCAAAGATCGCCGGACAGCGCGTCATGGCTACACCTTC. V gene TRBV21-1 combines with J gene TRBJ1-2; TRBD1, the table's D call, was not compared with the DNA. TRBV21-1 is labeled a pseudogene. The CDR3 contains 16 residues.

V is TRBV7-3 and J is TRBJ2-3; D unresolved. CDR3 size: 12 residues. Germline V gene lookup returns CDR1 SGHTA and CDR2 FQGTGA. V dropped 5 bases and J dropped 4 bases, with 7 bases sitting between them. The CDR3 bases are TGTGCCAGCAGCCGCCCGGCAGATACGCAGTATTTT. Translated: CASSRPADTQYF.

The gene calls are TRBV5-1 and TRBJ2-6, with 12 bases aligning to TRBD1. V lost 1 base and J lost 0; bases outside the gene matches: 2. This CDR3 comprises 18 residues. Per the germline V gene, CDR1 is SGHRS and CDR2 is YFSETQ. The DNA for the CDR3 is TGCGCCAGCAGCTTGCGGGGACAGGGGGCCTCTGGGGCCAACGTCCTGACTTTC. Its translation is CASSLRGQGASGANVLTF.

V and J are TRBV25-1 and TRBJ2-1; D is possibly TRBD2 (6 bases). V gave up 7 bases and J gave up 1 base, with 11 bases separating them. The germline V gene encodes CDR1 MGHDK and CDR2 SYGVNS. The CDR3 has 14 residues. In DNA, the CDR3 is TGTGCCAGCAAAGGACTACCTTCCTACAATGAGCAGTTCTTC. This translates into CASKGLPSYNEQFF. Variable domain in full (rest from reference TRBV25-1 and TRBJ2-1): EADIYQTPRYLVIGTGKKITLECSQTMGHDKMYWYQQDPGMELHLIHYSYGVNSTEKGDLSSESTVSRIRTEHFPLTLESARPSHTSQYLCASKGLPSYNEQFFGPGTRLTVL.

CDR3 loop: CASSPRGGDPYNEQFF. CDR3 nucleotides: TGTGCCAGCAGCCCTAGGGGAGGGGACCCCTACAATGAGCAGTTCTTC. This chain connects TRBV7-8 to TRBJ2-1, with TRBD2 identical over 7 bases. Losses at the gene ends were 5 bases for V and 2 bases for J; bases not matched to a gene: 9. CDR3 length: 16 amino acids. Germline values: CDR1 SGHVS, CDR2 FQNEAQ.